The source of this T cell receptor beta chain is a study of T cell responses to AZD1222 COVID-19 vaccine. Findings and caveats of the study: Vaccine-associated CD4 TCRs ranged over spike, dominating at 160-218 and 743-854. Seropositive at baseline were only a handful of AZD1222 recipients.

The V and J ends lost 3 bases and 3 bases, in that order; junction bases with no gene match: 3. The CDR3 covers 14 residues. Germline CDR1 is SGDLS and CDR2 is YYNGEE. Measured with immunoSEQ multiplex PCR; TCRdb has only the in-frame clones, and not every one. The table shows 100,000 to 150,000 clones, with 75% to 95% occurring only once. Of note for this clone: Its specificity is not known.

The chain couples TRBV9 to TRBJ2-1; 7 bases agree with TRBD2. The receptor was derived from an adult in good health. This specimen was peripheral blood, taken on day 0 of AZD1222 vaccination. CDR3 coding DNA: TGTGCCAGCAGCGATCGGGAGGACTACAATGAGCAGTTCTTC. Residues: CASSDREDYNEQFF.